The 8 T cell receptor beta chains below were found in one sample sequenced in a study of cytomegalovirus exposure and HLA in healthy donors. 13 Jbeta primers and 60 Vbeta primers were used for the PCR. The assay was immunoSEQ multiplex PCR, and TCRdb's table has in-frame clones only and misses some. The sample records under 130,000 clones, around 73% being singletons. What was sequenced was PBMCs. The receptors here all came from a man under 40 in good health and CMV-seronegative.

CDR3 coding DNA: TGTGCCAGCAGCGGGCTAGCGGGGGCGGGCGAGCAGTACTTC. Protein: CASSGLAGAGEQYF. This chain uses TRBV2 with TRBJ2-7; 10 bases match TRBD2. Trimming took 6 bases from V and 6 from J; bases not matched to a gene: 8. CDR3 length: 14 residues. In germline, CDR1 is SNHLY, CDR2 FYNNEI. Full variable domain (missing parts from reference TRBV2 and TRBJ2-7): EPEVTQTPSHQVTQMGQEVILRCVPISNHLYFYWYRQILGQKVEFLVSFYNNEISEKSEIFDDQFSVERPDGSNFTLKIRSTKLEDSAMYFCASSGLAGAGEQYFGPGTRLTVT.

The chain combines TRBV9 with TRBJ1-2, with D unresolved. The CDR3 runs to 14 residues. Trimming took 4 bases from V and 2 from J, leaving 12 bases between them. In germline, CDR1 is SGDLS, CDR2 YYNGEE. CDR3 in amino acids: CASSPSTENYGYTF. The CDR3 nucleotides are TGTGCCAGCAGCCCTTCTACAGAAAACTATGGCTACACCTTC.

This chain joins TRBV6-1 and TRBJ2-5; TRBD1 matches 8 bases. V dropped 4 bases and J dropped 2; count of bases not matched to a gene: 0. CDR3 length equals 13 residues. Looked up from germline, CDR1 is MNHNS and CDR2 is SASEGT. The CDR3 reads CASSGTGQETQYF. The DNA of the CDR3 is TGTGCCAGCAGTGGGACAGGGCAAGAGACCCAGTACTTC.

For the CDR3, the DNA is TGCGCCAGCAGCTGGGGCTCATCAGATACGCAGTATTTT. It translates to CASSWGSSDTQYF. The V call is TRBV5-1, the J call TRBJ2-3, with D maybe TRBD1 (5 bases). The CDR3 is made up of 13 amino acids. Trimming removed 3 bases at V and 4 bases at J, with 9 bases between. Germline V gene lookup returns CDR1 SGHRS and CDR2 YFSETQ.

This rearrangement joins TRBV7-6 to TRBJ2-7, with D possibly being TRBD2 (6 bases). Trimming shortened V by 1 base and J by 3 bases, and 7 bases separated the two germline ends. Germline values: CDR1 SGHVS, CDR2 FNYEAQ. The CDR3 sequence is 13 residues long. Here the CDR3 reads CASSLGGVYEQYF. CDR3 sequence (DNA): TGTGCCAGCAGCTTAGGCGGGGTCTACGAGCAGTACTTC. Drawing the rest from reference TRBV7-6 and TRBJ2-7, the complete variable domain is GAGVSQSPRYKVTKRGQDVALRCDPISGHVSLYWYRQALGQGPEFLTYFNYEAQQDKSGLPNDRFSAERPEGSISTLTIQRTEQRDSAMYRCASSLGGVYEQYFGPGTRLTVT.

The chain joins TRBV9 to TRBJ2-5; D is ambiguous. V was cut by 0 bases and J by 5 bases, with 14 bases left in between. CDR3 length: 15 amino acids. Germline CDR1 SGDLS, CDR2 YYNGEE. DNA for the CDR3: TGTGCCAGCAGCGTAGACTTCGCTAGTGCGGAGACCCAGTACTTC. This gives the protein CASSVDFASAETQYF.

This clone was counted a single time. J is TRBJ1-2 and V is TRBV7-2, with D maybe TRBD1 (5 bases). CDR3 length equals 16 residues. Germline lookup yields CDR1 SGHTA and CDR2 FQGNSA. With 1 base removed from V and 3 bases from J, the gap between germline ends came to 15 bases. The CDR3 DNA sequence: TGTGCCAGCAGCTTAGAGAAACCAGGGTATGACTATGGCTACACCTTC. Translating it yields CASSLEKPGYDYGYTF.

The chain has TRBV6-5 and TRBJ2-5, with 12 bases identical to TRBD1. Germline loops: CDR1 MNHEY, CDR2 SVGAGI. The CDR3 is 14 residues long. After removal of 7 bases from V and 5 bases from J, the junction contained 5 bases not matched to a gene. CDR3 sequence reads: CASMGTGGVETQYF. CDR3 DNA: TGTGCCAGCATGGGGACAGGGGGCGTTGAGACCCAGTACTTC.